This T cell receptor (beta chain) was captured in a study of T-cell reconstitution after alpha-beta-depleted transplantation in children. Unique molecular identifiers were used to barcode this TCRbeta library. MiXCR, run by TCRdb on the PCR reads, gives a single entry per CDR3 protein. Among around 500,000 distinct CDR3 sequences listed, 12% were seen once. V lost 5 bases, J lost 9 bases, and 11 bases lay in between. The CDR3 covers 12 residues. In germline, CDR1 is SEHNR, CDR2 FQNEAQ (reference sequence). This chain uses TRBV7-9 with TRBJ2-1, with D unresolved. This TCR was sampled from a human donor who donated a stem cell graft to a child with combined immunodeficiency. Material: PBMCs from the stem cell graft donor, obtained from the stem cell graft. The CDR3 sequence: CASSVQQAEQFF. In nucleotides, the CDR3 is TGTGCCAGCAGCGTACAGCAGGCTGAGCAGTTCTTC.